This is a list of T cell receptor beta chains from one sample in a study of regulatory T cells in long-lasting Graves disease. TCRdb passed the multiplex PCR reads through MiXCR, listing each CDR3 protein once. The sample carries around 400,000 distinct CDR3 sequences, about 20% recorded once. The starting material was peripheral blood mononuclear cells (PBMCs), obtained when the disease was refractory, from a patient treated with antithyroid drugs. These receptors originate from a female donor with Graves disease. CDR3s include the opening cysteine and the closing phenylalanine or tryptophan. The D gene is left open where the match is weak. Size values are once, few and many counts, or a class for expanded clones, and some rows have none.

V	D	J	size	DNA	CDR3
TRBV14	.	TRBJ1-2	few	TGTGCCAGCAGCCAAACTTTTAGAGATTACTATGGCTACACCTTC	CASSQTFRDYYGYTF
TRBV6-1	.	TRBJ2-2	.	TGTGCCAGCAGTGCACGGGGCTGGACCGGGGAGCTGTTTTTT	CASSARGWTGELFF
TRBV6-1	.	TRBJ2-4	.	TGTGCCAGCAGCCTCTCGAGGGGGGAGGGCCGGAGGAACATTCAGTACTTC	CASSLSRGEGRRNIQYF
TRBV2	.	TRBJ2-2	many	TGTGCCACCGCGGACGGACCTCGAGCCGGGGAGCTGTTTTTT	CATADGPRAGELFF
TRBV19	TRBD1	TRBJ1-1	.	TGTGCCAGTAGCATGTTCGAGACAGGGAATGTTGATGCTTTCTTT	CASSMFETGNVDAFF
TRBV9	TRBD2	TRBJ2-5	.	TGTGCCAGCAGCGTAGTAGCGGGAAGTGAGACCCAGTACTTC	CASSVVAGSETQYF
TRBV2	TRBD1	TRBJ1-2	many	TGTGCCAGCAGTGAAGGAGGACAGGGGGGCCTTTATGGCTACACCTTC	CASSEGGQGGLYGYTF
TRBV19	.	TRBJ1-1	.	TGTGCCAGTAGTATTGTCGGTCAGAACACTGAAGCTTTCTTT	CASSIVGQNTEAFF
TRBV24-1	.	TRBJ2-7	many	TGTGCCACCTCATTAACACCCCAGGGGATGCTTGGCGAGCAGTACTTC	CATSLTPQGMLGEQYF
TRBV20-1	.	TRBJ1-6	few	TGCAGTGCTACAGGACCGACCGATAATTCACCCCTCCACTTT	CSATGPTDNSPLHF
TRBV28	.	TRBJ1-2	many	TGTGCCAGCCGAACGACACGGAGCGGCTACACCTTC	CASRTTRSGYTF
TRBV5-1	TRBD2	TRBJ2-1	few	TGCGCCAGCAGCTTGCGGGCGGGAGGCATGGGAAACAATGAGCAGTTCTTC	CASSLRAGGMGNNEQFF
TRBV19	TRBD2	TRBJ2-2	.	TGCGCCAGTCAGACTAGCGGGAGGCGCACCGGGGAGCTGTTTTTT	CASQTSGRRTGELFF
TRBV15	TRBD2	TRBJ2-7	many	TGTGCCACCAGCAGAGATCTTCCGGATACGAACCGACTAGCGGGAGACCGTTCCTACGAGCAGTACTTC	CATSRDLPDTNRLAGDRSYEQYF
TRBV20-1	.	TRBJ2-7	many	TGCAGTGCTCAGAATAACTACGAGCAGTACTTC	CSAQNNYEQYF
TRBV3-1	TRBD2	TRBJ2-2	few	TGTGCCAGCACCCCAGCTTGGCGGGAGACCGGGGAGCTGTTTTTT	CASTPAWRETGELFF
TRBV2	.	TRBJ2-7	many	TGTGCCAGCAGTGCCCTGACTGACTACGAGCAGTACTTC	CASSALTDYEQYF
TRBV3-1	.	TRBJ1-1	.	TGTGCCAGCAGCCAAGATGACAGGAACACTGAAGCTTTCTTT	CASSQDDRNTEAFF
TRBV10-3	.	TRBJ2-7	many	TGTGCCATCAGTCGGGGAGGGGGCGCGGCGGCCTACGAGCAGTACTTC	CAISRGGGAAAYEQYF
TRBV6-1	.	TRBJ1-2	many	TGTGCCAGCACGGACCGTCCTAACTATGGCTACACCTTC	CASTDRPNYGYTF
TRBV10-3	.	TRBJ1-2	few	TGTGCCATCAGTGAAACCATGAGGTACACCTTC	CAISETMRYTF
TRBV7-2	.	TRBJ1-1	many	TGTGCCAGCAGCTTAACCCCCGTGGCTGAAGCTTTCTTT	CASSLTPVAEAFF
TRBV5-6	.	TRBJ2-7	.	TGTGCCAGCAGCTTGGGGGCAAACTTCTACGAGCAGTACTTC	CASSLGANFYEQYF
TRBV28	TRBD1	TRBJ1-4	.	TGTGCCAACAGGAAAGACAGGGATGTTGGAAAACTGTTTTTT	CANRKDRDVGKLFF
TRBV2	TRBD2	TRBJ2-2	.	TGTGCCAGCAGTGATATGGGCGGGAGTAGTACCGGGGAGCTGTTTTTT	CASSDMGGSSTGELFF
TRBV7-8	.	TRBJ1-4	many	TGTGCCAGCAGCCTACAGCCTAGACAGGCTGAAAAACTGTTTTTT	CASSLQPRQAEKLFF
TRBV28	TRBD2	TRBJ2-2	many	TGTGCCAGCAGTGGCGGAGGACTAGCGGGAGTGAGGGAGCTGTTTTTT	CASSGGGLAGVRELFF
TRBV24-1	.	TRBJ2-4	.	TGTGCCACCAGTGAATATGGCAAAAACATTCAGTACTTC	CATSEYGKNIQYF
TRBV7-2	.	TRBJ1-5	.	TGTGCCAGCAGCTTGGACAGTGGAGACAATCAGCCCCAGCATTTT	CASSLDSGDNQPQHF
TRBV2	.	TRBJ2-1	many	TGTGCCAGTAGCTCATACTCCTACAATGAGCAGTTCTTC	CASSSYSYNEQFF
TRBV20-1	.	TRBJ1-1	.	TGCAGTGCTAGAGGATTAGGGAGGATGAACACTGAAGCTTTCTTT	CSARGLGRMNTEAFF
TRBV24-1	TRBD2	TRBJ2-5	many	TGTGCCACCAGTGATCCGGGGGGAGGGAGAGAGACCCAGTACTTC	CATSDPGGGRETQYF